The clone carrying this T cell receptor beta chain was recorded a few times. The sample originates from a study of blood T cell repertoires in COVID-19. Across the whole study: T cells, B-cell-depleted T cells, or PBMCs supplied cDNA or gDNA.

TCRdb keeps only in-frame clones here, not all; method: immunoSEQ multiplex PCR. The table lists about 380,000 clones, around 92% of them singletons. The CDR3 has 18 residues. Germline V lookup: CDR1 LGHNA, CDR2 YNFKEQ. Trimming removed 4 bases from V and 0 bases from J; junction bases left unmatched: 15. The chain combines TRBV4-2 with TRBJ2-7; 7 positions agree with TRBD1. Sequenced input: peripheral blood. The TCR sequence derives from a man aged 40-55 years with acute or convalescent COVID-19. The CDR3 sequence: CASSLNTGDRVGSYEQYF. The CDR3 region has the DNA TGTGCCAGCAGCCTTAACACCGGAGACAGGGTGGGCTCCTACGAGCAGTACTTC.